The entry below gives a single T cell receptor beta chain sequence along with its context. The sample belongs to a study of molecular identifiers for immune sequencing clone quantification. Preparation methods for the bulk TCR libraries were those previously described, with listed TCR primers. From the PCR reads, TCRdb called clonotypes with MiXCR, one entry per CDR3 protein. The table lists about 640,000 distinct CDR3 sequences, about 20% of them singletons, with around 0.86% in the top ten. Sorted inputs of roughly 17,000 to 1,100,000 cells, with 10%, 30% or 50% RNA, yielded naive CD8 libraries. Sorting was used to obtain naive CD8 T cells (CD8+CD4-CCR7+CD45RA+). The CDR3 length is 15 residues. Per the germline V gene, CDR1 is MNHEY and CDR2 is SMNVEV (reference sequence). V was cut by 1 base and J by 0 bases, with 10 bases left in between.

The TCR was taken from a human donor in good health. Some libraries in this study had Jurkat cell RNA spiked in. The specimen sequenced was naive CD8+ T cells from blood, with Jurkat cell RNA spiked in. Subset meaning: FACS-sorted CD8+CD4-CCR7+CD45RA+ naive T cells. The chain uses TRBV27 and TRBJ2-7; D gene uncertain. The CDR3 DNA is TGTGCCAGCAGTTTATATCATGGGGACTCCTACGAGCAGTACTTC. As protein: CASSLYHGDSYEQYF.